There are many counts of the clone carrying this TCR beta chain. V was shortened by 6 bases and J by 9 bases, with 24 bases between the two germline ends. This CDR3 region has 15 residues. CDR1 is DFQATT and CDR2 is SNEGSKA in the germline V gene (reference sequence). Unique molecular identifiers were incorporated when the TCRbeta library was constructed. TCRdb re-analysed the PCR reads in MiXCR, keeping a single row per CDR3 protein. Among approximately 340,000 distinct CDR3 sequences listed, 10% were seen once. These data belong to a study of T-cell reconstitution after alpha-beta-depleted transplantation in children.

V is TRBV20-1 and J is TRBJ2-1, with D tentatively TRBD1 or TRBD2 (5 bases each). The TCR originated in a human donor who donated a stem cell graft to a child with acute lymphoblastic leukemia. The sample consisted of PBMCs from the stem cell graft donor, taken from the stem cell graft. The DNA for the CDR3 is TGCAGTGCGGAACCGGGACCAAAACAACCCGTTGAGCAGTTCTTC. It codes for CSAEPGPKQPVEQFF.